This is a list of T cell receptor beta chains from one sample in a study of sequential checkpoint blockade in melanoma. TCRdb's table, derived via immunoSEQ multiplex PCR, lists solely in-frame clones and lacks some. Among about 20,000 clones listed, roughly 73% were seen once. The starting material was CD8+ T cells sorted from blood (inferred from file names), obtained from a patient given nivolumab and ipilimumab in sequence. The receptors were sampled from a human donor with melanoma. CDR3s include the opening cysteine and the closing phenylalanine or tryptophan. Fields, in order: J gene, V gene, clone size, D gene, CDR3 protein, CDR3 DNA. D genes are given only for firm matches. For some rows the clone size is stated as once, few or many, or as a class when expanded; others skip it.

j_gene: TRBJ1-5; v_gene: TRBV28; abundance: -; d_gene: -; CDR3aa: CASIPRAQGQPAQHF; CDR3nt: TGTGCCAGCATACCCCGGGCCCAGGGTCAACCAGCCCAGCATTTT
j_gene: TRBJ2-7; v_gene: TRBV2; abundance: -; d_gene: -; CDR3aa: CASSDYPVPSYEQYF; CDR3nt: TGTGCCAGCAGTGATTATCCAGTTCCTTCCTACGAGCAGTACTTC
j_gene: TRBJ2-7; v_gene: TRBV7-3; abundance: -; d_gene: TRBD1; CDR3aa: CASSFGTGGTYEQYF; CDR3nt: TGTGCCAGCAGCTTCGGGACAGGGGGCACCTACGAGCAGTACTTC
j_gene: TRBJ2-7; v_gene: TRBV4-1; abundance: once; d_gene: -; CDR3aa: CASSQGGQFEQYF; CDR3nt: TGCGCCAGCAGCCAGGGCGGACAGTTCGAGCAGTACTTC
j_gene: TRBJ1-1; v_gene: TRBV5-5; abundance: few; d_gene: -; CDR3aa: CASSQTVNTEAFF; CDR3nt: TGTGCCAGCAGCCAAACAGTGAACACTGAAGCTTTCTTT
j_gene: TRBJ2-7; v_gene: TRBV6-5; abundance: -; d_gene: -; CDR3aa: CATALQGSPSYEQYF; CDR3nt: TGTGCCACCGCCCTGCAGGGTTCCCCTTCCTACGAGCAGTACTTC
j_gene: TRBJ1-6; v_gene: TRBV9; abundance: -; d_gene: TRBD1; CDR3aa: CASSPTGQGRNSPLHF; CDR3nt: TGTGCCAGCAGCCCAACGGGACAGGGAAGAAATTCACCCCTCCACTTT
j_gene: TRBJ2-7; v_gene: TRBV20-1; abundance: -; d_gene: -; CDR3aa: CSASPTYEQYF; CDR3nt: TGCAGTGCTAGTCCCACTTACGAGCAGTACTTC
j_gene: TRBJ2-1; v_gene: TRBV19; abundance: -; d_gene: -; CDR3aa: CASSRQFGGNEQFF; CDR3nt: TGTGCCAGTAGCCGCCAGTTTGGGGGGAATGAGCAGTTCTTC
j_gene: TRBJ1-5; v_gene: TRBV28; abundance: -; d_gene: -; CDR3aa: CASSSFRASAGQPQHF; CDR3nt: TGTGCCAGCAGTTCTTTCAGGGCCTCGGCTGGGCAGCCCCAGCATTTT
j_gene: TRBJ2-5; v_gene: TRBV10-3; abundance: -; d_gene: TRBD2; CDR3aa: CAISEGTSLQETQYF; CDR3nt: TGTGCCATCAGTGAAGGGACTAGCCTACAAGAGACCCAGTACTTC
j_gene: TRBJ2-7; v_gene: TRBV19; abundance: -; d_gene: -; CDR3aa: CASTLKGPLGPTYEQYF; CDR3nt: TGTGCCAGTACCCTGAAGGGGCCCTTAGGACCTACCTACGAGCAGTACTTC
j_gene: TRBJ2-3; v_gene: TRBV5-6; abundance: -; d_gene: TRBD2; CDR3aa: CASSWGLAVNTQYF; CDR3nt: TGTGCCAGCAGCTGGGGACTAGCGGTAAATACGCAGTATTTT
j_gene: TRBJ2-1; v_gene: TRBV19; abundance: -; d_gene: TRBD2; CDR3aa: CASSIFGGVYNEQFF; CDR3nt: TGTGCCAGTAGTATATTCGGGGGGGTATACAATGAGCAGTTCTTC
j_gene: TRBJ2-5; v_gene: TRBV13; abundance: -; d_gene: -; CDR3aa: CASSFGRARDQYF; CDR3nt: TGTGCCAGCAGCTTTGGTAGGGCGAGGGACCAGTACTTC
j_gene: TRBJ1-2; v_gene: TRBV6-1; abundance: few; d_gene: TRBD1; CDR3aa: CASSTRTGRAYGYTF; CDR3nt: TGTGCCAGCAGTACGAGGACAGGGAGGGCCTATGGCTACACCTTC
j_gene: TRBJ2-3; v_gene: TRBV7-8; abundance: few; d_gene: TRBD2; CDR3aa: CASVSGGSTDTQYF; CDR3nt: TGTGCCAGCGTGAGCGGGGGGAGCACAGATACGCAGTATTTT
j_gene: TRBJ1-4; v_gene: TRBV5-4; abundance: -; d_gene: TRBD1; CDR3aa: CASSYWPGQSNEKLFF; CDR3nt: TGTGCCAGCAGCTACTGGCCGGGACAGAGTAATGAAAAACTGTTTTTT
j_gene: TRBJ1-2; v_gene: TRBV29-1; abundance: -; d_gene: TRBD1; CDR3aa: CSVEDLWVGTANYGYTF; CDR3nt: TGCAGCGTTGAAGATCTTTGGGTAGGGACAGCTAACTATGGCTACACCTTC
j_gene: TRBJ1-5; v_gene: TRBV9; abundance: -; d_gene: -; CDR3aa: CASSVGNSGNQPQHF; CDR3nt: TGTGCCAGCAGCGTCGGGAATTCGGGGAATCAGCCCCAGCATTTT
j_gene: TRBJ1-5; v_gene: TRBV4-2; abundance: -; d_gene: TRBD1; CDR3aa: CASSQDLTGDWIQPQHF; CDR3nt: TGTGCCAGCAGCCAAGATCTGACAGGGGATTGGATTCAGCCCCAGCATTTT
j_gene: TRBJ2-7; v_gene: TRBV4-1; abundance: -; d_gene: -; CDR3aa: CASSQESGDGLYEQYF; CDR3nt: TGCGCCAGCAGCCAAGAGTCGGGTGATGGCCTCTACGAGCAGTACTTC
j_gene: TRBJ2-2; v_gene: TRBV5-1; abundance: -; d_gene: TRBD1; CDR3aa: CASSFLGQGANTGELFF; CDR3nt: TGCGCCAGCAGCTTCCTTGGACAGGGGGCGAACACCGGGGAGCTGTTTTTT
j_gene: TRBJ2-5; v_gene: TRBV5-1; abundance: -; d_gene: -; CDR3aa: CASSLAPTGQRETQYF; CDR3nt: TGCGCCAGCAGCTTGGCCCCGACAGGTCAAAGGGAGACCCAGTACTTC
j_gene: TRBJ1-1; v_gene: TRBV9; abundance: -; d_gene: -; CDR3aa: CASSVVGGGTEAFF; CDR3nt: TGTGCCAGCAGCGTAGTAGGAGGTGGTACTGAAGCTTTCTTT
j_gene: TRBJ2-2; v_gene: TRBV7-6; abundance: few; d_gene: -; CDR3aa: CASSSGQMNTGELFF; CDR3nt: TGTGCCAGCAGCTCGGGACAAATGAACACCGGGGAGCTGTTTTTT
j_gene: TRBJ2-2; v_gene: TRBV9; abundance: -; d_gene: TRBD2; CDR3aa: CASSAKGTSGRTGELFF; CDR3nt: TGTGCCAGCAGCGCGAAAGGGACTAGCGGGAGGACCGGGGAGCTGTTTTTT
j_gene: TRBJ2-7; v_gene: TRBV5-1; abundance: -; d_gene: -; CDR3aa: CASSYSSSYEQYF; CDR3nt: TGCGCCAGCAGCTACAGTTCCTCCTACGAGCAGTACTTC
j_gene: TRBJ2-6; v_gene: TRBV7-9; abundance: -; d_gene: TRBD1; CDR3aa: CASSPPGQGDRGANVLTF; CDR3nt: TGTGCCAGCAGCCCACCGGGACAGGGGGATCGTGGGGCCAACGTCCTGACTTTC
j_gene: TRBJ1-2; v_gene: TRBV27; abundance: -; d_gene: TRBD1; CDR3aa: CASSSSQGNYGYTF; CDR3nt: TGTGCCAGCAGTTCATCACAGGGGAACTATGGCTACACCTTC
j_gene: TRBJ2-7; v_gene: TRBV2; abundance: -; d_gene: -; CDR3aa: CASSDRGTYEQYF; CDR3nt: TGTGCCAGCAGTGATCGGGGGACCTACGAGCAGTACTTC
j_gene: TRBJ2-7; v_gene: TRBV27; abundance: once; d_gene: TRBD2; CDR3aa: CASSLMAGVVYEQYF; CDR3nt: TGTGCCAGCAGTTTAATGGCGGGAGTAGTCTACGAGCAGTACTTC
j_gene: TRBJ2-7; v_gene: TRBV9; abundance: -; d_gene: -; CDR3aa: CASSVAATAYEQYF; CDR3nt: TGTGCCAGCAGCGTAGCAGCGACGGCCTACGAGCAGTACTTC
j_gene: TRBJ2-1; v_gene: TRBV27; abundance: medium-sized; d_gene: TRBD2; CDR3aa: CASSLSGGGDYNEQFF; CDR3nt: TGTGCCAGCAGTTTATCAGGCGGGGGGGACTACAATGAGCAGTTCTTC
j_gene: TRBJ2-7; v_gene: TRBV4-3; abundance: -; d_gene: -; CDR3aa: CASSQDSDSFYEQYF; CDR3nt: TGCGCCAGCAGCCAAGATTCGGACAGTTTCTACGAGCAGTACTTC
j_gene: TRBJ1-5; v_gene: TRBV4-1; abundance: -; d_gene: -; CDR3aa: CASSQDWTANQPQHF; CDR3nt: TGCGCCAGCAGCCAAGATTGGACAGCGAATCAGCCCCAGCATTTT
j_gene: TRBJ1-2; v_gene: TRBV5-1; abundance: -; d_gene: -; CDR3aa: CASSLGPKTVEGYTF; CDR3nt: TGCGCCAGCAGCTTGGGGCCAAAGACAGTTGAAGGCTACACCTTC
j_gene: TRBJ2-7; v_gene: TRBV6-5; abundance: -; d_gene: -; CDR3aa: CASKPGTYSYEQYF; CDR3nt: TGTGCCAGCAAACCCGGGACTTACTCCTACGAGCAGTACTTC
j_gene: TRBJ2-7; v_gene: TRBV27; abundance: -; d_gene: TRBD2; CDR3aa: CASSYSGGGSYEQYF; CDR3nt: TGTGCCAGCAGCTACTCCGGGGGGGGCTCCTACGAGCAGTACTTC
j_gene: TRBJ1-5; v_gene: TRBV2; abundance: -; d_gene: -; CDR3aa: CASRDIDQPQHF; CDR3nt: TGTGCCAGCAGGGACATAGATCAGCCCCAGCATTTT
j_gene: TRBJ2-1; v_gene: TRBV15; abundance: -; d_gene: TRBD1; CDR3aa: CATSRRQGTYNEQFF; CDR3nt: TGTGCCACCAGCAGAAGACAGGGCACCTACAATGAGCAGTTCTTC
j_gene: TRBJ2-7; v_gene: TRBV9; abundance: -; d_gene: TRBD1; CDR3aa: CASSTTGQAYEQYF; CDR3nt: TGTGCCAGCAGCACAACGGGACAGGCCTACGAGCAGTACTTC
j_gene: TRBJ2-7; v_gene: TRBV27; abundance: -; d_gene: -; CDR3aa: CASSETGTGVYEQYF; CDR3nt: TGTGCCAGCAGTGAGACCGGGACGGGAGTCTACGAGCAGTACTTC
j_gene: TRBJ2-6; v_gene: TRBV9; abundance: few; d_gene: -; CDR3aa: CASSVRRNSGANVLTF; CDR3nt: TGTGCCAGCAGCGTACGGCGGAACTCTGGGGCCAACGTCCTGACTTTC
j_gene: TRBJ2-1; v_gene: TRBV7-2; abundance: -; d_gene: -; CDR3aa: CASSPGASHYNEQFF; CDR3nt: TGTGCCAGCAGCCCGGGAGCTTCACACTACAATGAGCAGTTCTTC
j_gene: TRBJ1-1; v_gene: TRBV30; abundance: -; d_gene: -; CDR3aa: CAWGGTLGTEAFF; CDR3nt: TGTGCCTGGGGGGGGACTTTAGGCACTGAAGCTTTCTTT
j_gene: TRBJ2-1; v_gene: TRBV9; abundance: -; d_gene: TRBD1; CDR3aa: CASIPSGTGGYNEQFF; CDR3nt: TGTGCCAGCATCCCGTCCGGGACAGGGGGCTACAATGAGCAGTTCTTC
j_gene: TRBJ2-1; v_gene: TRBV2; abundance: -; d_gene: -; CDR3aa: CASSDTGYNEQFF; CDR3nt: TGTGCCAGCAGTGATACGGGCTACAATGAGCAGTTCTTC
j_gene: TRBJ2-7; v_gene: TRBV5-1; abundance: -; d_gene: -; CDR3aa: CASSPSGAEQYF; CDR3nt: TGCGCCAGCAGCCCCTCAGGGGCCGAGCAGTACTTC
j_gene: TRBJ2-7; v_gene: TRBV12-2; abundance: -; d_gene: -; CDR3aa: CASRSLSKGGQGNSYEQYF; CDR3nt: TGTGCAAGTCGCTCCCTCTCCAAGGGGGGGCAGGGGAACTCCTACGAGCAGTACTTC
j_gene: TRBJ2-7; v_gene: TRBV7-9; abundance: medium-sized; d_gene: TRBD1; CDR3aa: CASSLAVTGVGEQYF; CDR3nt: TGTGCCAGCAGCTTAGCTGTAACAGGGGTGGGGGAGCAGTACTTC
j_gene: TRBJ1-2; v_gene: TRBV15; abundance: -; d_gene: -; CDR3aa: CATSRDTSRSYGYTF; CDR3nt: TGTGCCACCAGCAGAGATACTAGCCGCTCCTATGGCTACACCTTC
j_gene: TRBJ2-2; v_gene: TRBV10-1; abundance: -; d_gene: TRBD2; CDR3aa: CASSDPGLADSTGELFF; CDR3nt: TGCGCCAGCAGTGACCCGGGACTAGCGGATTCCACCGGGGAGCTGTTTTTT
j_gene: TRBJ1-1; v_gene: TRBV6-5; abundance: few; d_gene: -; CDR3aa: CASINRLNTEAFF; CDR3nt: TGTGCCAGCATAAACAGATTGAACACTGAAGCTTTCTTT
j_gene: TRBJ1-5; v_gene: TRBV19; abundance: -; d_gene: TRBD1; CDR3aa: CASSIEGDSASNQPQHF; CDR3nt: TGTGCCAGTAGTATCGAGGGGGACAGCGCTAGCAATCAGCCCCAGCATTTT